Below, one T cell receptor (beta chain) is given with its context. Its antigen is still unknown. The data were obtained in a study of cytomegalovirus exposure and HLA in healthy donors. General study findings and limits: Beyond CMV serostatus, there was no information to go on about immune exposure. Generally TCR sequences proved uncommon, though certain public TCRs appeared in numerous donors. In a later analysis, about 17,000 TCR beta sequences were associated with HLA alleles at 0.05 false discovery rate.

CDR1 is MDHEN, CDR2 SYDVKM, per germline. This CDR3 spans 11 amino acids. V lost 4 bases and J 8 bases, leaving 5 bases between the germline ends. The primer mix had 60 Vbeta and 13 Jbeta primers. Assay: immunoSEQ multiplex PCR; the TCRdb copy retains only in-frame clones and omits some. The sample carries about 130,000 clones, about four fifths recorded once. This receptor was obtained from a male donor in good health and CMV-seropositive. The sample consisted of PBMCs. This sequence joins TRBV28 and TRBJ1-4, with unresolved D. The CDR3 nucleotides are TGTGCCAGCAGTTCTCCGGAAAAACTGTTTTTT. It encodes CASSSPEKLFF.